This record looks at one TCR beta chain sequence and its context. Antigen unknown. This record belongs to a study of T cell responses to AZD1222 COVID-19 vaccine. Study-wide points: Baseline antibody screening turned up just a handful of seropositive AZD1222 recipients. White British donors predominated, females outnumbered males, and clonal diversity was possibly underestimated.

Repertoires were generated with immunoSEQ multiplex PCR, while TCRdb's copy carries only in-frame clones and drops some. The sample lists about 130,000 clones, roughly 90% occurring once. V dropped 8 bases and J dropped 7; count of bases not matched to a gene: 18. CDR1 is LNHNV, CDR2 YYDKDF, per germline (reference sequence). CDR3 size: 16 residues. The sample was peripheral blood, taken 28 days after the second AZD1222 dose. This clonotype was sampled from an adult who received the AZD1222 COVID-19 vaccine. The chain uses TRBV15 and TRBJ1-2; the match to TRBD1 covers 8 bases. The CDR3 region has the DNA TGTGCCACCCGACAAAAAGACAGGACAGGGAGAGTTGGCTACACCTTC. Translating it yields CATRQKDRTGRVGYTF. Using reference TRBV15 and TRBJ1-2 for the parts outside the CDR3, the full variable domain is DAMVIQNPRYQVTQFGKPVTLSCSQTLNHNVMYWYQQKSSQAPKLLFHYYDKDFNNEADTPDNFQSRRPNTSFCFLDIRSPGLGDTAMYLCATRQKDRTGRVGYTFGSGTRLTVV.